The 23 T cell receptor beta chains reported below all come from one sample, sequenced in a study of blood T cell repertoires in COVID-19. Some clones are missing from TCRdb's copy, which holds only in-frame ones; the method was immunoSEQ multiplex PCR. The data hold more than 300,000 clones, with about four fifths observed a single time. Sequencing was carried out using PBMCs or T cells enriched from blood (not recorded which). These receptors were collected from a woman aged 45 to 65 who had recovered from COVID-19.

The V and J genes are TRBV7-2 and TRBJ1-1; TRBD1 might be the D (6 bases). Trimming left V 5 bases short and J 5 bases short, with 15 bases between. CDR1 is SGHTA, CDR2 FQGNSA, per germline. This CDR3 is 14 amino acids long. Written as DNA, the CDR3 is TGTGCCAGCAGCCCCCGACAGGCTGTGACTGAAGCTTTCTTT. Protein: CASSPRQAVTEAFF.

This chain connects TRBV6-5 to TRBJ2-3; D gene uncertain. CDR3 size: 11 residues. The germline gives CDR1 MNHEY, CDR2 SVGAGI. The germline V and J ends were trimmed by 6 bases and 4 bases, with 5 bases remaining between them. The CDR3 nucleotides are TGTGCCAGCAGGTTAGCAGATACGCAGTATTTT. Encoded protein: CASRLADTQYF.

The chain combines TRBV6-2 or TRBV6-3 with TRBJ1-1; 8 nucleotides agree with TRBD1. Germline loops: CDR1 MNHEY, CDR2 SVGEGT. The CDR3 extends over 19 amino acids. J was trimmed by 0 bases and V by 2 bases; bases with no gene match: 14. CDR3 sequence (DNA): TGTGCCAGCAGTTACCCAGGGGGCTCCGATTCGGTAATGAACACTGAAGCTTTCTTT. Its protein product is CASSYPGGSDSVMNTEAFF.

The chain carries TRBV7-8 and TRBJ1-6; possibly TRBD1 for D (6 bases). Germline loops: CDR1 SGHVS, CDR2 FQNEAQ. V lost 3 bases and J 7 bases, leaving 7 bases between the germline ends. This CDR3 has 13 residues. In nucleotides, the CDR3 is TGTGCCAGCAGCTTCCAGGGGAATTCACCCCTCCACTTT. This translates into CASSFQGNSPLHF.

The chain is built from TRBV12-5 and TRBJ1-2; no clear D. This CDR3 spans 13 amino acids. The germline gives CDR1 LGHNT, CDR2 FRNRAP. V was clipped by 1 base and J by 4 bases, with 7 bases between them. CDR3 nucleotide sequence: TGTGCTAGTGGTTTGGGGGAGGGCTATGGCTACACCTTC. The encoded protein is CASGLGEGYGYTF.

The count of this clone is one. V usage is TRBV7-3 and J usage is TRBJ2-1; 15 nucleotides align to TRBD2. The CDR3 runs to 19 residues. The germline gives CDR1 SGHTA, CDR2 FQGTGA. After removal of 0 bases from V and 6 bases from J, the junction contained 9 bases not matched to a gene. CDR3 region: CASSLTTGLAGGKINEQFF. The CDR3, as DNA: TGTGCCAGCAGCTTAACTACAGGACTAGCGGGAGGGAAAATCAATGAGCAGTTCTTC.

In this sample, this clone turned up once. The V gene is TRBV28, the J gene TRBJ1-5; D gene unclear. Trimming shortened V by 8 bases and J by 11 bases, and 19 bases separated the two germline ends. The germline V gene has CDR1 MDHEN and CDR2 SYDVKM. The CDR3 is 13 residues long. The CDR3 region is CASEMRVPRTQHF. The CDR3 nucleotides are TGTGCCAGCGAAATGAGGGTGCCCCGTACCCAGCATTTT.

The chain links TRBV11-3 to TRBJ1-4; perhaps TRBD1 as D (6 bases). This CDR3 is 16 amino acids long. Germline V gene sequence: CDR1 SGHNT, CDR2 YENEEA. V was shortened by 5 bases and J by 4 bases, with 17 bases between the two germline ends. As DNA, the CDR3 is TGTGCCAGCAGCCTATCTGGACAGCTAGATAATGAAAAACTGTTTTTT. It yields the protein CASSLSGQLDNEKLFF.

This clone has just a few counts. Other nucleotide sequences from this sample produce the same CDR3. The chain has TRBV30 and TRBJ1-1; maybe TRBD1 (6 bases). The CDR3 has 13 amino acids. Trimming took 3 bases from V and 4 from J, leaving 12 bases between them. Germline CDR1 GTSNPN, CDR2 SVGIG (reference sequence). The DNA for the CDR3 is TGTGCCTGGAGCGAACAGGGCGGCACTGAAGCTTTCTTT. This sequence encodes CAWSEQGGTEAFF.

The chain employs TRBV6-4 and TRBJ2-1, with 8 nucleotides matching TRBD2. There are 14 residues in the CDR3. V shed 3 bases and J 10 bases; nucleotides not matched to a gene: 8. CDR1 and CDR2 from the germline V gene are MRHNA and SNTAGT. The CDR3 DNA reads TGTGCCAGCAGTGAACTAGCGGCTACGGGCGAGCAGTTCTTC. As protein: CASSELAATGEQFF.

The rearrangement links TRBV5-4 to TRBJ2-3; no definite D call. This CDR3 spans 12 amino acids. V lost 9 bases and J 3 bases, leaving 11 bases between the germline ends. The V gene's germline CDR1 is SGHNT and CDR2 YYREEE (reference sequence). The CDR3: CAISQRTDTQYF. In DNA form, the CDR3 reads TGTGCCATCTCGCAACGGACAGATACGCAGTATTTT.

This clone was picked up a small number of times. In DNA, the CDR3 is TGCGCCAGCGGGCTGTGGGGGGGTTTTTCCCGGCGGAGCAATCAGCCCCAGCATTTT. Protein product: CASGLWGGFSRRSNQPQHF. The chain uses TRBV4-1 and TRBJ1-5; tentative D call: TRBD1 (5 bases). Looked up from germline, CDR1 is MGHRA and CDR2 is YSYEKL. With 8 bases removed from V and 1 base from J, the gap between germline ends came to 27 bases. The CDR3 is 19 amino acids.

The chain carries TRBV11-3 and TRBJ1-4; TRBD1 is a possible D gene (5 bases). CDR1 is SGHNT, CDR2 YENEEA, per germline. V lost 8 bases to trimming and J lost 7 bases, with 14 bases between them. This CDR3 region has 13 residues. This CDR3 reads CASCRVSGEKLFF. As DNA, the CDR3 is TGTGCCAGCTGCAGGGTCAGTGGTGAAAAACTGTTTTTT.

J is TRBJ2-1 and V is TRBV11-3; maybe TRBD2 (6 bases). This CDR3 has 16 residues. Trimming pared 6 bases from V and 0 bases from J, leaving 15 bases between. Germline lookup yields CDR1 SGHNT and CDR2 YENEEA. The CDR3 DNA reads TGTGCCAGCAGTTTGGGGACTCCCAACTCCTACAATGAGCAGTTCTTC. Its translation: CASSLGTPNSYNEQFF.

This clone was picked up one time. The chain links TRBV11-2 to TRBJ2-6; 7 bases are shared with TRBD1. CDR3 size: 18 residues. The V gene's germline CDR1 is SGHAT and CDR2 FQNNGV. After removal of 5 bases from V and 0 bases from J, the junction contained 10 bases not matched to a gene. CDR3 sequence reads: CASSRGQVTLSGANVLTF. Written as DNA, the CDR3 is TGTGCCAGCAGCCGCGGACAGGTAACCCTCTCTGGGGCCAACGTCCTGACTTTC.

V usage is TRBV5-1 and J usage is TRBJ2-2; the D gene is possibly TRBD2 (6 bases). The CDR3 is made up of 17 amino acids. Trimming removed 0 bases from V and 0 bases from J, with 12 bases in between. Germline V gene lookup returns CDR1 SGHRS and CDR2 YFSETQ. CDR3 residues: CASSLAAGTANTGELFF. Here the CDR3 DNA reads TGCGCCAGCAGCTTGGCCGCGGGAACAGCGAACACCGGGGAGCTGTTTTTT.

V gene TRBV5-6 combines with J gene TRBJ2-4, with 7 nucleotides matching TRBD1. Germline V gene lookup returns CDR1 SGHDT and CDR2 YYEEEE. The J segment lost 0 bases and the V segment lost 4 bases, leaving 1 base of the junction unmatched. This CDR3 region has 14 residues. CDR3 region: CASSGTVAKNIQYF. For the CDR3, the DNA is TGTGCCAGCAGCGGGACAGTAGCCAAAAACATTCAGTACTTC. The complete variable domain, with remaining parts taken from reference TRBV5-6 and TRBJ2-4, reads DAGVTQSPTHLIKTRGQQVTLRCSPKSGHDTVSWYQQALGQGPQFIFQYYEEEERQRGNFPDRFSGHQFPNYSSELNVNALLLGDSALYLCASSGTVAKNIQYFGAGTRLSVL.

The rearrangement uses TRBV5-4 and TRBJ1-3; D possibly corresponds to TRBD1 (5 bases). The germline V gene encodes CDR1 SGHNT and CDR2 YYREEE (reference sequence). V lost 2 bases and J lost 4, with 10 bases in between. This CDR3 comprises 14 residues. The CDR3 DNA is TGTGCCAGCAGCTTTAAAGGGGCAGGAAACACCATATATTTT. Its protein is CASSFKGAGNTIYF.

The V gene is TRBV28, the J gene TRBJ1-2; the D is unclear. Per the germline V gene, CDR1 is MDHEN and CDR2 is SYDVKM. V was clipped by 6 bases and J by 8 bases, with 19 bases between them. CDR3 length equals 14 residues. CDR3 residues: CASSQVAPSAGYTF. CDR3 coding DNA: TGTGCCAGCAGCCAAGTGGCCCCCTCCGCCGGCTACACCTTC.

CDR3 sequence (DNA): TGTGCCAGCAGCTTAAGGCAGGGGGGATCCTATAATTCACCCCTCCACTTT. Encoded protein: CASSLRQGGSYNSPLHF. The chain links TRBV13 to TRBJ1-6, with TRBD1 matching 7 bases. The germline gives CDR1 PRHDT, CDR2 FYEKMQ (reference sequence). The trim removed 2 bases at V and 1 base at J, leaving 5 bases unmatched. This CDR3 region has 17 residues.

The J gene is TRBJ1-2, the V gene TRBV29-1; 7 bases fit TRBD1. Per germline, CDR1 SQVTM and CDR2 ANQGSEA. This CDR3 is 12 amino acids long. V gave up 4 bases and J gave up 6 bases; unmatched junction bases: 5. CDR3 region: CSVGQGGDGYTF. The CDR3 coding sequence is TGCAGCGTTGGACAGGGTGGTGATGGCTACACCTTC.

This chain uses TRBV7-8 with TRBJ2-2; 9 nucleotides align to TRBD1. CDR3 length: 16 residues. The germline gives CDR1 SGHVS, CDR2 FQNEAQ. Trimming took 2 bases from V and 6 from J; bases not matched to a gene: 7. CDR3 DNA sequence: TGTGCCAGCAGCTTAACTGGACAGGGGCGGGCCGGGGAGCTGTTTTTT. Its translation is CASSLTGQGRAGELFF.

This clone has a handful of counts. The chain couples TRBV11-2 to TRBJ2-1; no reliable D call. The CDR3 has 13 residues. The germline CDR1 and CDR2 sequences are SGHAT and FQNNGV. Trimming stripped 3 bases from V and 0 bases from J, with 3 bases between. The CDR3 bases are TGTGCCAGCAGCTTTTACTCCTACAATGAGCAGTTCTTC. The encoded protein is CASSFYSYNEQFF. Filled out from reference TRBV11-2 and TRBJ2-1, the complete variable domain reads EAGVAQSPRYKIIEKRQSVAFWCNPISGHATLYWYQQILGQGPKLLIQFQNNGVVDDSQLPKDRFSAERLKGVDSTLKIQPAKLEDSAVYLCASSFYSYNEQFFGPGTRLTVL.